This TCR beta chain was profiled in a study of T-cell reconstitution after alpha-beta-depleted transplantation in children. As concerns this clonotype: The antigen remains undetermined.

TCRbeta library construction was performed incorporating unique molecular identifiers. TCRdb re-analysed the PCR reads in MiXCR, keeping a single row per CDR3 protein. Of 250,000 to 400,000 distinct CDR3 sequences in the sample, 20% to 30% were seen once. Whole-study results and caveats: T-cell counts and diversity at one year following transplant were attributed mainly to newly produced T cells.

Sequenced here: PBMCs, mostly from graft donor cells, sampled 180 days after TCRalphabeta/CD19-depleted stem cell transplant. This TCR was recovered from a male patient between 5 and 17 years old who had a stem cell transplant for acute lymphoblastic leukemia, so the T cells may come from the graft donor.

DNA of the CDR3: TGCGCCAGCAGCCAACCTGTAGGCAGGGCCCCCCCTGGGGCCAACGTCCTGACTTTC. Its translation is CASSQPVGRAPPGANVLTF. The V call is TRBV4-1, the J call TRBJ2-6; TRBD1 might be the D (5 bases). The CDR3 is 19 residues long. CDR1 and CDR2 from the germline V gene are MGHRA and YSYEKL. V was clipped by 2 bases and J by 2 bases, with 19 bases between them.